This T cell receptor beta chain was found in a study of cytomegalovirus exposure and HLA in healthy donors. Study-wide points: Under 20,000 TCR beta sequences were associated with HLA alleles at 0.05 false discovery rate in a later analysis. As a later analysis showed, several of the most significant clusters appeared to be linked to common viral pathogens. CMV antigen specificity of three CMV-associated chains was confirmed in vitro.

While unrecorded immune exposures were likely, the donors were nominally healthy when sampled. Regarding this clone: The antigen remains unidentified.

The CDR3 runs 13 residues. V was trimmed by 2 bases and J by 7 bases, leaving 11 bases between them. Germline assignment: CDR1 MNHNS and CDR2 SASEGT. A multiplex PCR was run with 60 Vbeta primers and 13 Jbeta primers. Using immunoSEQ multiplex PCR, the repertoire was profiled, and TCRdb retains in-frame clones only, with some absent. The repertoire holds about 100,000 clones, approximately 76% seen once, with around 19% in the top ten. V is TRBV6-1 and J is TRBJ2-5; maybe TRBD2 (5 bases). Sequenced material: PBMCs. This clonotype was sampled from a woman in her sixties or seventies in good health and CMV-seropositive. For the CDR3, the DNA is TGTGCCAGCAGTGAAATCGGGGTTGGGACCCAGTACTTC. It translates to CASSEIGVGTQYF.